The 21 T cell receptor beta chains below all came from one sample that was sequenced in a study of naive and memory T cell subsets. Two oligonucleotides, mixed equimolar, formed the beta constant-region primer covering TRBC1 and TRBC2. TCRdb itself ran the UMI-ligation and nested PCR reads through MiXCR, one entry per CDR3 protein. The profile shows about 5,000 distinct CDR3 sequences, around 6.9% of them singletons. The sequenced sample was CD4+ TEMRA cells from blood. Noted subset: effector memory re-expressing CD45RA, CD45RA+ CD27-. Source of these receptors: a human donor in good health.

This clonotype has a count of ten or more. The chain uses TRBV5-1 and TRBJ2-3, with D possibly matching TRBD1 (6 bases). CDR1 SGHRS and CDR2 YFSETQ come from the germline V gene. V lost 4 bases and J 2 bases, leaving 8 bases between the germline ends. This CDR3 is 13 amino acids long. The CDR3 here is CASSRDNTDTQYF. The DNA of the CDR3 is TGCGCCAGCAGCCGGGACAACACAGATACGCAGTATTTT.

The genes are TRBV12-3 or TRBV12-4 and TRBJ1-2, with TRBD1 as a possible D gene (6 bases). The ends were cut back, 0 bases at V and 7 bases at J, with 9 bases in the middle. This CDR3 is 13 amino acids long. CDR3 region: CASSLAGGGGYTF. Written as DNA, the CDR3 is TGTGCCAGCAGTTTAGCAGGGGGAGGTGGCTACACCTTC.

This clonotype was recorded many times. The chain couples TRBV25-1 to TRBJ2-7; 9 bases are a match to TRBD2. V gave up 6 bases and J gave up 2 bases; unmatched junction bases: 8. This CDR3 region has 15 residues. CDR1 is MGHDK and CDR2 is SYGVNS in the germline V gene. CDR3 residues: CASSPNSGRTYEQYF. For the CDR3, the DNA is TGTGCCAGCAGCCCCAATAGCGGGAGAACCTACGAGCAGTACTTC.

At least ten counts were recorded for this clonotype. The chain uses TRBV29-1 and TRBJ2-1, with 7 positions matching TRBD1. This CDR3 comprises 13 residues. The germline V gene encodes CDR1 SQVTM and CDR2 ANQGSEA. Trimming took 3 bases from V and 4 from J; bases not matched to a gene: 3. CDR3 region: CSVDRDRYNEQFF. Here the CDR3 DNA reads TGCAGCGTTGATCGGGACAGATACAATGAGCAGTTCTTC.

J is TRBJ2-7 and V is TRBV6-2 or TRBV6-3, with 13 bases identical to TRBD2. The V and J ends lost 5 bases and 4 bases, in that order; junction bases with no gene match: 11. Germline V gives CDR1 MNHEY, CDR2 SVGEGT. The length of the CDR3 is 17 residues. The CDR3, as DNA: TGTGCCAGCAGTATTCCCCCTCGGACTAGCGGGAGTTACGAGCAGTACTTC. Translating gives CASSIPPRTSGSYEQYF.

At least ten counts were recorded for this clonotype. The chain combines TRBV19 with TRBJ2-4; a weak D match, TRBD2 (6 bases). The CDR3 length is 14 residues. CDR1 is LNHDA and CDR2 is SQIVND in the germline V gene (reference sequence). Trimming stripped 5 bases from V and 15 bases from J, with 23 bases between. CDR3 sequence (DNA): TGTGCCAGTAGTCTCACCGGGACTGGGGTAGCCTGGTACTTC. This codes for CASSLTGTGVAWYF.

About this clonotype itself: At one of its ends the junction is not consistent with the germline gene, which may arise from a read error. The chain is built from TRBV28 and TRBJ2-7; 8 bases agree with TRBD2. The CDR3 contains 16 residues. From germline, CDR1 is MDHEN and CDR2 SYDVKM. CDR3 loop: CASRLWGAGVSYEKEF. In nucleotides, the CDR3 is TGTGCCAGCAGGCTGTGGGGAGCGGGAGTCTCCTACGAGAAGGAATTC.

The V and J genes are TRBV6-2 or TRBV6-3 and TRBJ2-5; tentatively, D is TRBD1 (6 bases). The CDR3 is 14 residues long. Looked up from germline, CDR1 is MNHEY and CDR2 is SVGEGT. Trimming cost V 9 bases and J 5 bases, with 19 bases left between them. CDR3 DNA sequence: TGTGCCAGTCGCCACCCCAGGGGACGGGAGACCCAGTACTTC. Residues: CASRHPRGRETQYF.

The genes are TRBV5-1 and TRBJ1-2; 9 positions agree with TRBD1. CDR1 and CDR2 from the germline V gene are SGHRS and YFSETQ. The CDR3 has 15 amino acids. Germline trimming cut 4 bases from V and 5 bases from J; bases unmatched to any gene: 9. The CDR3, as DNA: TGCGCCAGCAGCCGAGCCGGGACAGGGTTTTATGGCTACACCTTC. Amino acids: CASSRAGTGFYGYTF.

The chain is built from TRBV19 and TRBJ1-2, with TRBD1 identical over 10 bases. V dropped 5 bases and J dropped 6; count of bases not matched to a gene: 6. CDR3 length: 14 amino acids. The germline CDR1 and CDR2 sequences are LNHDA and SQIVND (reference sequence). The CDR3 reads CASSYRGQGDGYTF. CDR3 DNA sequence: TGTGCCAGTAGTTACCGAGGACAGGGGGATGGCTACACCTTC.

This clonotype was detected ten times or more. The DNA for the CDR3 is TGCAGCGTTCTTGGTAGCGGGAGTAGGTCCTACAATGAGCAGTTCTTC. It specifies CSVLGSGSRSYNEQFF. This chain links TRBV29-1 with TRBJ2-1, with 9 bases that match TRBD2. This CDR3 spans 16 amino acids. V dropped 5 bases and J dropped 1; count of bases not matched to a gene: 9. CDR1 and CDR2 from the germline V gene are SQVTM and ANQGSEA.

This clonotype was recorded many times. The V gene is TRBV4-2, the J gene TRBJ2-2; D ambiguous. The length of the CDR3 is 12 residues. Germline values: CDR1 LGHNA, CDR2 YNFKEQ. With 0 bases removed from V and 5 bases from J, the gap between germline ends came to 1 base. CDR3 DNA sequence: TGTGCCAGCAGCCAAGATACCGGGGAGCTGTTTTTT. Translated: CASSQDTGELFF.

This clonotype was picked up many times. This chain connects TRBV20-1 to TRBJ2-7, with TRBD1 identical over 9 bases. The CDR3 consists of 13 residues. CDR1 is DFQATT, CDR2 SNEGSKA, per germline (reference sequence). J was trimmed by 5 bases and V by 5 bases; bases with no gene match: 7. CDR3 sequence reads: CSAPGTGIHEQYF. The CDR3 DNA is TGCAGTGCTCCCGGGACAGGGATCCACGAGCAGTACTTC.

A few counts support this clonotype. The chain has TRBV3-1 and TRBJ1-4; TRBD1 aligns across 7 bases. Germline V gene lookup returns CDR1 LGHDT and CDR2 YNNKEL (reference sequence). CDR3 size: 15 residues. Trimming cost V 5 bases and J 15 bases; bases outside gene matches: 18. CDR3 in amino acids: CASSNRDRWHQAVFF. The CDR3 nucleotides read TGTGCCAGCAGCAACCGGGACAGATGGCACCAGGCGGTGTTTTTT.

J is TRBJ2-1 and V is TRBV11-2; D unresolved. The CDR3 runs to 21 residues. Germline CDR1 and CDR2: SGHAT and FQNNGV. V lost 0 bases and J 0 bases, leaving 24 bases between the germline ends. CDR3 protein: CASSLEKWQAPIHSSYNEQFF. CDR3 bases: TGTGCCAGCAGCTTAGAGAAGTGGCAGGCACCTATTCATAGCTCCTACAATGAGCAGTTCTTC.

This clonotype showed up just a few times. The chain uses TRBV6-2 or TRBV6-3 and TRBJ1-5, with a possible D match to TRBD1 (6 bases). CDR1 is MNHEY and CDR2 is SVGEGT in the germline V gene. The CDR3 runs 17 residues. V shed 0 bases and J shed 3 bases, with 15 bases lying between them. The CDR3: CASSYSYFAGANQPQHF. CDR3 in DNA: TGTGCCAGCAGTTACTCTTACTTCGCAGGGGCCAATCAGCCCCAGCATTTT.

This clonotype was picked up a small number of times. The V call is TRBV3-1, the J call TRBJ2-2; maybe TRBD1 (6 bases). Trimming shortened V by 4 bases and J by 7 bases, and 19 bases separated the two germline ends. CDR1 and CDR2 (germline): LGHDT, YNNKEL (reference sequence). This CDR3 is built from 16 residues. The chain's CDR3 is CASSPKAGATDGELFF. CDR3 bases: TGTGCCAGCAGCCCCAAGGCAGGGGCGACAGACGGGGAGCTGTTTTTT.

This clonotype showed up many times. The chain joins TRBV18 to TRBJ1-5; D possibly corresponds to TRBD1 (6 bases). Germline V CDR1 and CDR2: KGHSH, LQKENI. The ends were cut back, 5 bases at V and 5 bases at J, with 16 bases in the middle. The CDR3 spans 15 residues. The CDR3: CASSDFQGMDQPQHF. The CDR3 coding sequence is TGTGCCAGCTCAGACTTTCAGGGGATGGATCAGCCCCAGCATTTT. The full variable domain, in which reference TRBV18 and TRBJ1-5 provide the parts outside the CDR3, is NAGVMQNPRHLVRRRGQEARLRCSPMKGHSHVYWYRQLPEEGLKFMVYLQKENIIDESGMPKERFSAEFPKEGPSILRIQQVVRGDSAAYFCASSDFQGMDQPQHFGDGTRLSIL.

This clonotype has at least ten counts. The rearrangement uses TRBV3-1 and TRBJ2-1; possibly TRBD1 for D (6 bases). The CDR3 has 13 residues. Trimming left V 3 bases short and J 7 bases short, with 10 bases between. Germline V gene data show CDR1 as LGHDT and CDR2 as YNNKEL (reference sequence). The CDR3 sequence: CASSHHQGNEQFF. Here the CDR3 DNA reads TGTGCCAGCAGCCATCATCAGGGGAATGAGCAGTTCTTC.

This clonotype was counted at least ten times. This rearrangement joins TRBV11-2 to TRBJ2-1; 13 nucleotides agree with TRBD2. Germline V gene lookup returns CDR1 SGHAT and CDR2 FQNNGV. V lost 6 bases, J lost 4 bases, and 9 bases stayed unmatched. This CDR3 comprises 17 residues. CDR3 sequence (DNA): TGTGCCAGCAGTTTGGGGACTAGCGGGACCTCTTACAATGAGCAGTTCTTC. Translating gives CASSLGTSGTSYNEQFF.

This clonotype was seen many times. The chain recombines TRBV5-1 with TRBJ2-2, with 8 bases aligning to TRBD1. CDR1 is SGHRS, CDR2 YFSETQ, per germline. The ends lost 4 bases at V and 2 bases at J; junction bases unmatched: 4. The CDR3 extends over 15 amino acids. CDR3 protein: CASSPGQDNTGELFF. In DNA, the CDR3 is TGCGCCAGCAGCCCGGGACAGGACAACACCGGGGAGCTGTTTTTT.